This TCR beta chain was recovered during a study of vaccination and CD4 T cells after COVID-19. Between the trimmed V and J ends, which lost 1 base and 2 bases, there was a span of 11 bases. Germline CDR1 is DFQATT and CDR2 is SNEGSKA (reference sequence). The CDR3 runs to 14 residues. Treatment noted: roughly nine-day PBMC culture with coronavirus spike peptide pools or control peptides (ViraFEST assay). With the Oncomine TCR Beta short-read assay, DNA from cultured CD4+ T cells was sequenced. TCRdb used MiXCR to reprocess the PCR reads, holding one entry per CDR3 protein. This repertoire shows 11,000 to 15,000 distinct CDR3 sequences, less than 65% found once; its top ten account for more than 8%. With regard to this clonotype: Its matching antigen is unknown.

This sequence originates from a human donor who had recovered from COVID-19. V is TRBV20-1 and J is TRBJ1-2; weak D call: TRBD1 (5 bases). The material was CD4+ T cells from blood, cultured in vitro, obtained before SARS-CoV-2 vaccination. CDR3 coding DNA: TGCAGTGCTAGAGGTGATGGGGGGAACTATGGCTACACCTTC. Translating it yields CSARGDGGNYGYTF.